This passage covers 11 T cell receptor beta chains from one sample sequenced in a study of molecular identifiers for immune sequencing clone quantification. One entry per CDR3 protein results from TCRdb running MiXCR on the PCR reads. The sample has around 460,000 distinct CDR3 sequences, roughly 26% seen once. Sequenced input: naive CD8+ T cells from blood, with Jurkat cell RNA spiked in. Subset denoted: FACS-sorted CD8+CD4-CCR7+CD45RA+ naive T cells. These receptors originate from a human donor in good health. Some libraries in this study had Jurkat cell RNA spiked in.

This clonotype was detected many times. The genes are TRBV28 and TRBJ2-7; D perhaps matches TRBD1 (5 bases). Per germline, CDR1 MDHEN and CDR2 SYDVKM. V was pared by 6 bases and J by 2 bases, with 17 bases between. The CDR3 loop spans 15 amino acids. CDR3 loop: CASRPRQYPTYEQYF. CDR3 nucleotides: TGTGCCAGCAGACCCCGACAGTACCCGACCTACGAGCAGTACTTC. The variable domain in full, completed from reference TRBV28 and TRBJ2-7, reads DVKVTQSSRYLVKRTGEKVFLECVQDMDHENMFWYRQDPGLGLRLIYFSYDVKMKEKGDIPEGYSVSREKKERFSLILESASTNQTSMYLCASRPRQYPTYEQYFGPGTRLTVT.

The chain combines TRBV24-1 with TRBJ2-1, with D possibly being TRBD2 (6 bases). V lost 10 bases and J 1 base, leaving 19 bases between the germline ends. This CDR3 is built from 16 residues. Germline V lookup: CDR1 KGHDR, CDR2 SFDVKD. The CDR3 protein is CATSASGGGSYNEQFF. The CDR3 DNA sequence: TGTGCCACTAGCGCATCCGGGGGAGGATCCTACAATGAGCAGTTCTTC.

This clonotype has a count of ten or more. The chain has TRBV2 and TRBJ2-3, with 9 bases lining up with TRBD2. The V and J ends lost 6 bases and 5 bases, in that order; junction bases with no gene match: 15. Germline V CDR1 and CDR2: SNHLY, FYNNEI. The CDR3 sequence is 17 residues long. This CDR3 reads CASSFAGGPEGRDTQYF. The CDR3 bases are TGTGCCAGCAGCTTCGCGGGGGGGCCGGAGGGTCGAGATACGCAGTATTTT.

This clonotype was recorded at least ten times. This sequence joins TRBV7-6 and TRBJ1-1, with 7 bases identical to TRBD1. CDR3 length equals 15 residues. Germline assignment: CDR1 SGHVS and CDR2 FNYEAQ. V trimming: 6 bases; J trimming: 4 bases; junction bases outside the gene matches: 11. DNA for the CDR3: TGTGCCAGCAGACAGATAGACAGGGCAGGCACTGAAGCTTTCTTT. It encodes CASRQIDRAGTEAFF.

Note on this clonotype: This clone may be a read error of a much larger clone one base away. This chain joins TRBV7-2 and TRBJ1-6; D ambiguous. The CDR3 totals 13 residues. Germline CDR1 and CDR2: SGHTA and FQGNSA. The CDR3 DNA follows: TGTGCCAGCAGCCCCTTAAGTAATTCACCCCTCCCCTTT. It encodes CASSPLSNSPLPF. Full variable domain (remainder filled in from reference TRBV7-2 and TRBJ1-6): GAGVSQSPSNKVTEKGKDVELRCDPISGHTALYWYRQSLGQGLEFLIYFQGNSAPDKSGLPSDRFSAERTGGSVSTLTIQRTQQEDSAVYLCASSPLSNSPLPFGNGTRLTVT.

In this sample, this clonotype turned up many times. The chain employs TRBV7-9 and TRBJ1-1; D is perhaps TRBD1 (5 bases). CDR1 and CDR2 from the germline V gene are SEHNR and FQNEAQ (reference sequence). The length of the CDR3 is 12 residues. Trimming removed 7 bases at V and 11 bases at J, with 17 bases between. As DNA, the CDR3 is TGTGCCAGCACCCACGGGGGGGTTGAGGCTTTCTTT. This codes for CASTHGGVEAFF.

There are many counts of this clonotype. J is TRBJ2-1 and V is TRBV29-1, with 7 bases lining up with TRBD1. V lost 1 base to trimming and J lost 2 bases; unmatched junction nucleotides: 2. Germline V gives CDR1 SQVTM, CDR2 ANQGSEA. The CDR3 length is 14 residues. The CDR3 protein is CSVEGQGAYNEQFF. Written as DNA, the CDR3 is TGCAGCGTTGAAGGCCAGGGGGCCTACAATGAGCAGTTCTTC.

J is TRBJ2-5 and V is TRBV20-1; 9 nucleotides line up with TRBD1. The CDR3 length is 12 residues. Per germline, CDR1 DFQATT and CDR2 SNEGSKA (reference sequence). Trimming cost V 7 bases and J 5 bases; bases outside gene matches: 5. In nucleotides, the CDR3 is TGCAGTGGGACAGGGGCGGTGGAGACCCAGTACTTC. Translation: CSGTGAVETQYF.

This clonotype has at least ten counts. The chain is built from TRBV28 and TRBJ2-5, with D uncertain. CDR3 size: 15 residues. CDR1 is MDHEN and CDR2 is SYDVKM in the germline V gene. Deletions cut 1 base from V and 2 bases from J, with 11 bases between. CDR3: CASSLSWVNQETQYF. The CDR3 region has the DNA TGTGCCAGCAGTTTATCGTGGGTTAATCAAGAGACCCAGTACTTC.

This chain links TRBV4-2 with TRBJ1-5; no clear D. CDR1 and CDR2 (germline): LGHNA, YNFKEQ. This CDR3 is 13 amino acids long. V was shortened by 2 bases and J by 2 bases, with 4 bases between the two germline ends. The DNA for the CDR3 is TGTGCCAGCAGCCAAAGGGGCAATCAGCCCCAGCATTTT. Residues: CASSQRGNQPQHF.

This clonotype was seen a handful of times. This sequence joins TRBV5-1 and TRBJ2-7; D is ambiguous. The germline V gene has CDR1 SGHRS and CDR2 YFSETQ. The CDR3 consists of 13 residues. V was trimmed by 0 bases and J by 6 bases, leaving 10 bases between them. Here the CDR3 reads CASSLAFISEQYF. Written as DNA, the CDR3 is TGCGCCAGCAGCTTGGCGTTCATTTCCGAGCAGTACTTC.